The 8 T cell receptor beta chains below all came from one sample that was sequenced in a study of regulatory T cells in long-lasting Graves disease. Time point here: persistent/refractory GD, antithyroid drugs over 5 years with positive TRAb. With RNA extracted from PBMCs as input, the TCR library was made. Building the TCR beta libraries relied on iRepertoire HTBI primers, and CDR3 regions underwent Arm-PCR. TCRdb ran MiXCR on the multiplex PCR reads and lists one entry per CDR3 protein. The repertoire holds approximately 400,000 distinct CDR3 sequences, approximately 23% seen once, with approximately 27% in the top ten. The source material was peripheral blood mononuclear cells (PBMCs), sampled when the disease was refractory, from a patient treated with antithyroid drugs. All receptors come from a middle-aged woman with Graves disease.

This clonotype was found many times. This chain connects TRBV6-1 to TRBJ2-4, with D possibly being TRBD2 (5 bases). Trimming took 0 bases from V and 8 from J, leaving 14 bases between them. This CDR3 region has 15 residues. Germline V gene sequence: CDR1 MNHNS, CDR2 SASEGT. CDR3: CASSEAEGSVDIQYF. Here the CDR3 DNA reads TGTGCCAGCAGTGAAGCTGAGGGTAGTGTAGACATTCAGTACTTC.

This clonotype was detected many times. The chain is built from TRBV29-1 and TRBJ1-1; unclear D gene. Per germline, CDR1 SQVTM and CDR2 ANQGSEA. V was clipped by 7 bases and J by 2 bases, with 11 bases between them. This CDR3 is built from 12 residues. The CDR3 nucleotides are TGCAGCGCCCTTTTGGATAACACTGAAGCTTTCTTT. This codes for CSALLDNTEAFF.

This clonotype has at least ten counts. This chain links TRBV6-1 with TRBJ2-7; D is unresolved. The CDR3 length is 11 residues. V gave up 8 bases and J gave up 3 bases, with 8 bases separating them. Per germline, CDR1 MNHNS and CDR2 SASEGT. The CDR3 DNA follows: TGTGCCAGCGGGAAGTTCTACGAGCAGTACTTC. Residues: CASGKFYEQYF.

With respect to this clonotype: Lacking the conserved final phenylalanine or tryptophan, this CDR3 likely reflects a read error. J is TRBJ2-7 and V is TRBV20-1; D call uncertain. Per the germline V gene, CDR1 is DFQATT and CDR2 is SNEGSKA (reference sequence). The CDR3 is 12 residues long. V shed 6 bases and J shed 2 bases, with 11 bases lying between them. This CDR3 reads CSAVPLTYEQYL. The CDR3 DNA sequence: TGCAGTGCAGTCCCGCTAACCTACGAGCAGTACCTC.

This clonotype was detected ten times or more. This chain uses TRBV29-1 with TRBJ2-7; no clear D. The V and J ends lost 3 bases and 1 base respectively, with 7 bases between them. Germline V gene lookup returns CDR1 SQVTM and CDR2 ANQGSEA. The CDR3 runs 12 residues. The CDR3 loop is CSVDKGSYEQYF. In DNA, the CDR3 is TGCAGCGTTGATAAAGGTTCCTACGAGCAGTACTTC.

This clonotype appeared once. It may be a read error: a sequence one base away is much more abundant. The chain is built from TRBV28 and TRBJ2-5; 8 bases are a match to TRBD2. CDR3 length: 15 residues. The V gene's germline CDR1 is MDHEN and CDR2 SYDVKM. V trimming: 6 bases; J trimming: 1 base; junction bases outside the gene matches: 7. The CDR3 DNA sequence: TGTGCCAGCAGCGACGGGGGGGATTCCCAAGAGACCCAGTACTTC. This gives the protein CASSDGGDSQETQYF.

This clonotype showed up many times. The CDR3 bases are TGCAGTGCCCCAAGACAGGGATTGTCCTACGAGCAGTACTTC. Residues: CSAPRQGLSYEQYF. The rearrangement links TRBV20-1 to TRBJ2-7; 7 nucleotides align to TRBD1. The CDR3 totals 14 residues. Per the germline V gene, CDR1 is DFQATT and CDR2 is SNEGSKA (reference sequence). The J segment lost 1 base and the V segment lost 6 bases, leaving 9 bases of the junction unmatched.

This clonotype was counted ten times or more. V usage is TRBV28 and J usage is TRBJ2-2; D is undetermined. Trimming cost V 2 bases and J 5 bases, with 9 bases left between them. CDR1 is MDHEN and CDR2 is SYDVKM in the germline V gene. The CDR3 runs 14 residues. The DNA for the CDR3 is TGTGCCAGCAGTTTAATGCATAGGACCGGGGAGCTGTTTTTT. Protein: CASSLMHRTGELFF.